The clone carrying this T cell receptor beta chain was detected only a few times. What it recognizes is unknown. This specimen belongs to a study of T cells after posttransplantation cyclophosphamide. Trimming shortened V by 4 bases and J by 0 bases, and 17 bases separated the two germline ends. Germline V CDR1 and CDR2: SGHTA, FQGTGA. CDR3 length equals 17 residues. Cyclophosphamide on days +3 and +4 followed busulfan-fludarabine conditioning and a marrow graft. Whole-study results and caveats: TRB overlap between skin or GI tissue T cells and blood was limited. Recipient CMV seropositivity and CMV reactivation strongly tracked TRB clonality.

Measured with immunoSEQ multiplex PCR; TCRdb has only the in-frame clones, and not every one. The sample holds 15,000 or so clones, and no clone turns up only once. The V gene is TRBV7-3, the J gene TRBJ2-3, with D possibly being TRBD1 (5 bases). This material consisted of PBMCs, taken after allogeneic stem cell transplant with posttransplant cyclophosphamide. This sequence originates from a female patient aged 35 to 55 who received an allogeneic stem cell transplant from an unrelated donor, was CMV-positive, and had acute GVHD only. Some T cells may be supplied by the graft donor. The CDR3 is CASSWGQGITSTDTQYF. The CDR3 region has the DNA TGTGCCAGCAGCTGGGGTCAGGGAATCACTAGCACAGATACGCAGTATTTT.